Detailed here is one T cell receptor (beta chain). This sample was included in a study of blood T cell repertoires in COVID-19. Germline lookup yields CDR1 SEHNR and CDR2 FQNEAQ (reference sequence). J lost 6 bases, V lost 5 bases, and 7 bases had no gene match. The length of the CDR3 is 15 residues. Libraries were prepared by immunoSEQ multiplex PCR; TCRdb keeps only in-frame clonotypes and omits some of them. There are around 300,000 clones in the sample; over 75% occur only once, and 0.75% to 1% lies in the top ten. The V call is TRBV7-9, the J call TRBJ2-1, with 10 bases identical to TRBD2. The source is a woman under 40 who had recovered from COVID-19. Sequencing was done on a sample of PBMCs or T cells enriched from blood (not recorded which). The CDR3 protein is CASSISPSGGNEQFF. As DNA, the CDR3 is TGTGCCAGCAGCATAAGTCCTAGCGGGGGCAATGAGCAGTTCTTC.